This entry lists 17 T cell receptor beta chains sequenced from one sample in a study of T cell repertoires in cytomegalovirus infection. TCRdb processed the reads anew with MiXCR; each CDR3 protein has one entry. The repertoire consists of 550,000 to 700,000 distinct CDR3 sequences, with about 39% occurring once and the leading ten covering about 48%. The antigens these receptors bind are not known. The source was cultured PBMCs, collected from culture after CMV antigen stimulation. These receptors were obtained from a human donor in good health (CMV status not recorded). Some clones in this sample may be carry-over from other donors' samples.

Here the CDR3 reads CASSHGVNNSPLHF. The CDR3 DNA reads TGTGCCAGCAGCCACGGGGTAAATAATTCACCCCTCCACTTT. The chain uses TRBV11-2 and TRBJ1-6; D unclear. Germline V gene lookup returns CDR1 SGHAT and CDR2 FQNNGV. Trimming stripped 5 bases from V and 5 bases from J, with 10 bases between. This CDR3 is built from 14 residues.

There are many counts of this clonotype. The rearrangement links TRBV7-9 to TRBJ1-1; TRBD1 matches at 9 bases. The trim removed 5 bases at V and 7 bases at J, leaving 14 bases unmatched. From germline, CDR1 is SEHNR and CDR2 FQNEAQ (reference sequence). The CDR3 has 16 amino acids. The CDR3 DNA reads as TGTGCCAGCAGCCCGACGAACAGGGGGCGGCTTGGTGAAGCTTTCTTT. Residues: CASSPTNRGRLGEAFF.

This clonotype has a handful of counts. This chain joins TRBV7-9 and TRBJ2-7, with TRBD2 matching 13 bases. The CDR3 loop spans 20 amino acids. Germline CDR1 and CDR2: SEHNR and FQNEAQ (reference sequence). The V and J ends lost 5 bases and 4 bases, in that order; junction bases with no gene match: 20. The CDR3 coding sequence is TGTGCCAGCAGCATCGGTAGGACTAGCGGGAGACTAACAGTGGATTACGAGCAGTACTTC. It specifies CASSIGRTSGRLTVDYEQYF.

This rearrangement joins TRBV7-9 to TRBJ1-6, with a tentative D call TRBD1 (5 bases). Germline CDR1 reads SEHNR; CDR2 reads FQNEAQ (reference sequence). V lost 10 bases, J lost 10 bases, and 17 bases lay in between. The CDR3 is made up of 13 amino acids. The CDR3 here is CAIREGEYSPLHF. The CDR3 bases are TGTGCCATCAGGGAGGGCGAATACTCACCCCTCCACTTT.

This clonotype was detected only a few times. The J gene is TRBJ1-1, the V gene TRBV12-3 or TRBV12-4; a weak D match, TRBD1 (6 bases). Trimming left V 5 bases short and J 5 bases short, with 9 bases between. The CDR3 covers 12 residues. In nucleotides, the CDR3 is TGTGCCAGCAGTCGACAGGTTACTGAAGCTTTCTTT. It codes for CASSRQVTEAFF.

The rearrangement links TRBV20-1 to TRBJ1-2; perhaps TRBD1 as D (5 bases). Germline V gene lookup returns CDR1 DFQATT and CDR2 SNEGSKA (reference sequence). The CDR3 has 15 amino acids. V lost 4 bases, J lost 0 bases, and 15 bases lay in between. CDR3 region: CSAKAGGGTNYGYTF. The CDR3, as DNA: TGCAGTGCTAAAGCTGGGGGGGGGACTAACTATGGCTACACCTTC.

This clonotype was seen a few times. The chain has TRBV7-2 and TRBJ2-7; D uncertain. The CDR3 has 15 amino acids. Trimming removed 4 bases at V and 6 bases at J, with 19 bases between. CDR1 and CDR2 (germline): SGHTA, FQGNSA. CDR3 nucleotides: TGTGCCAGCAGCTCCCCTAATCTCCTCTCGGGCGAGCAGTACTTC. It translates to CASSSPNLLSGEQYF.

V gene TRBV20-1 combines with J gene TRBJ2-7; TRBD1 aligns across 8 bases. The junction had 6 bases not matched to a gene; V was cut back by 8 bases and J by 0 bases. The CDR3 sequence is 13 residues long. Germline CDR1 is DFQATT and CDR2 is SNEGSKA (reference sequence). Here the CDR3 reads CSYRDRTSYEQYF. CDR3 sequence (DNA): TGCAGTTACCGGGACAGGACCTCCTACGAGCAGTACTTC.

This clonotype has only a few counts. The chain joins TRBV7-2 to TRBJ1-1; TRBD1 might be the D (5 bases). Germline lookup yields CDR1 SGHTA and CDR2 FQGNSA. V shed 3 bases and J shed 4 bases, with 12 bases lying between them. This CDR3 contains 14 residues. This CDR3 reads CASSFEGLSTEAFF. The DNA of the CDR3 is TGTGCCAGCAGCTTTGAGGGGTTGAGCACTGAAGCTTTCTTT. Full variable domain (rest looked up from reference TRBV7-2 and TRBJ1-1): GAGVSQSPSNKVTEKGKDVELRCDPISGHTALYWYRQSLGQGLEFLIYFQGNSAPDKSGLPSDRFSAERTGGSVSTLTIQRTQQEDSAVYLCASSFEGLSTEAFFGQGTRLTVV.

This chain uses TRBV7-2 with TRBJ2-3, with 15 bases identical to TRBD2. Germline V gene data show CDR1 as SGHTA and CDR2 as FQGNSA. The trim removed 3 bases at V and 5 bases at J, leaving 6 bases unmatched. CDR3 length: 17 residues. The chain's CDR3 is CASSFGLAGGPIDTQYF. The CDR3 nucleotides are TGTGCCAGCAGCTTCGGACTAGCGGGAGGGCCTATAGATACGCAGTATTTT.

This clonotype showed up just once. The chain combines TRBV10-1 with TRBJ2-1, with D perhaps being TRBD1 or TRBD2 (6 bases each). The CDR3 covers 14 residues. Trimming removed 4 bases at V and 7 bases at J, with 14 bases between. The V gene's germline CDR1 is WNHNN and CDR2 SYGVQD (reference sequence). The CDR3 spells CASSVGGSGNEQFF. Here the CDR3 DNA reads TGCGCCAGCAGTGTAGGGGGGAGCGGGAATGAGCAGTTCTTC.

The chain employs TRBV7-8 and TRBJ2-3; 12 nucleotides match TRBD2. CDR3 size: 17 residues. V shed 5 bases and J 6 bases; nucleotides not matched to a gene: 12. Germline CDR1 SGHVS, CDR2 FQNEAQ. The CDR3 nucleotides read TGTGCCAGCAGCCGCGGACTAGCGGGGTTGCTCTTGGATACGCAGTATTTT. Its translation: CASSRGLAGLLLDTQYF.

The V and J genes are TRBV6-2 or TRBV6-3 and TRBJ2-3; maybe TRBD2 (5 bases). Germline CDR1 MNHEY, CDR2 SVGEGT. V gave up 7 bases and J gave up 4 bases, with 18 bases separating them. The CDR3 has 15 residues. CDR3 residues: CASTVYGRVADTQYF. The CDR3 DNA is TGTGCCAGCACCGTATATGGGAGAGTCGCAGATACGCAGTATTTT.

The rearrangement uses TRBV12-3 or TRBV12-4 and TRBJ1-1, with D uncertain. CDR3 length equals 13 residues. V was cut by 7 bases and J by 1 base, with 10 bases left in between. CDR3 residues: CASTDSPNTEAFF. The DNA of the CDR3 is TGTGCCAGCACTGACTCTCCGAACACTGAAGCTTTCTTT.

CDR3 region: CASSRDANSPLHF. CDR3 DNA sequence: TGTGCCAGCAGCCGGGACGCAAATTCACCCCTCCACTTT. The genes are TRBV28 and TRBJ1-6, with D possibly matching TRBD1 (5 bases). Germline CDR1 and CDR2: MDHEN and SYDVKM. CDR3 length: 13 residues. V lost 6 bases, J lost 7 bases, and 10 bases lay in between.

The V and J genes are TRBV7-6 and TRBJ2-3, with 10 bases that match TRBD2. V gave up 5 bases and J gave up 8 bases; unmatched junction bases: 16. CDR3 length equals 17 residues. Germline V gene lookup returns CDR1 SGHVS and CDR2 FNYEAQ. The CDR3 sequence: CASSARTSGVRGVTQYF. In DNA form, the CDR3 reads TGTGCCAGCAGCGCCCGAACTAGCGGGGTACGCGGCGTTACGCAGTATTTT.

Remarks on this clonotype: This may be a read error: a much more frequent sequence differs by one nucleotide. J is TRBJ2-7 and V is TRBV12-3 or TRBV12-4; 7 positions agree with TRBD2. This CDR3 spans 15 amino acids. The CDR3: CPSSADGGMSLEQYF. DNA for the CDR3: TGTCCCAGCAGTGCGGACGGGGGGATGTCGCTCGAGCAGTACTTC.